The source of this T cell receptor beta chain is a study of blood T cell repertoires in COVID-19. Study background: Sample material is recorded as cDNA or gDNA derived from T cells, B-cell-depleted T cells, or PBMCs.

In the authors' methods: The authors estimated nucleated cell counts from reference gene primer amplification. The assay was immunoSEQ multiplex PCR, and TCRdb's table has in-frame clones only and misses some. V, J and clone size derive from that table, while D and trimming were established from the DNA sequence. The profile shows about 78,000 clones, roughly 88% of them singletons. Trimming cost V 5 bases and J 1 base, with 17 bases left between them. Germline CDR1 reads MNHEY; CDR2 reads SVGEGT. CDR3 size: 16 residues. The rearrangement joins TRBV6-2 or TRBV6-3 to TRBJ1-2; D ambiguous. The sequenced sample was peripheral blood. This clonotype was obtained from a man in his 70s with active or convalescent COVID-19. The CDR3 DNA is TGTGCCAGCAGTCCGACCCGGAGGGATTTTAACTATGGCTACACCTTC. It yields the protein CASSPTRRDFNYGYTF.